The 6 T cell receptor beta chains given below trace back to one sample, sequenced in a study of blood T cell repertoires in COVID-19. Data came from immunoSEQ multiplex PCR; TCRdb stores just in-frame clones and leaves some out. The sample shows roughly 130,000 clones, less than 90% of them seen only once. The specimen was peripheral blood. Receptors originate from a man aged 25 to 45 with COVID-19, enrolled during active disease.

This clone appeared a single time. V and J are TRBV29-1 and TRBJ2-5, with 7 positions matching TRBD1. Germline V gene sequence: CDR1 SQVTM, CDR2 ANQGSEA. Germline trimming cut 4 bases from V and 5 bases from J; bases unmatched to any gene: 10. The CDR3 runs 14 residues. Here the CDR3 DNA reads TGCAGCGTTGTCCCGACAGGGTTTGGCGAGACCCAGTACTTC. It yields the protein CSVVPTGFGETQYF.

The chain uses TRBV7-2 and TRBJ1-1; a weak D match, TRBD1 (6 bases). Trimming took off 1 base at V and 11 bases at J, with 14 bases between the two ends. The CDR3 loop spans 13 amino acids. The germline V gene encodes CDR1 SGHTA and CDR2 FQGNSA. For the CDR3, the DNA is TGTGCCAGCAGCTTAGGCGCCGGGACAAGGGCTTTCTTT. Its protein product is CASSLGAGTRAFF.

The chain carries TRBV30 and TRBJ1-2, with TRBD1 as a possible D gene (6 bases). Trimming stripped 2 bases from V and 4 bases from J, with 14 bases between. Germline values: CDR1 GTSNPN, CDR2 SVGIG (reference sequence). This CDR3 has 14 residues. The CDR3: CAWSSRGSSYGYTF. CDR3 in DNA: TGTGCCTGGAGTTCCAGGGGATCCAGCTATGGCTACACCTTC.

The chain uses TRBV6-2 or TRBV6-3 and TRBJ2-7; D ambiguous. V was trimmed by 2 bases and J by 5 bases, leaving 13 bases between them. The CDR3 extends over 14 amino acids. CDR1 is MNHEY, CDR2 SVGEGT, per germline. CDR3 residues: CASSYQTGYNEQYF. The CDR3 DNA reads TGTGCCAGCAGTTACCAGACCGGGTATAACGAGCAGTACTTC.

The chain carries TRBV7-9 and TRBJ1-4, with TRBD1 matching 7 bases. The germline V gene encodes CDR1 SEHNR and CDR2 FQNEAQ (reference sequence). The junction had 4 bases not matched to a gene; V was cut back by 1 base and J by 8 bases. This CDR3 spans 14 amino acids. CDR3 in DNA: TGTGCCAGCAGCTTAGGACAGGGCAGGGAAAAACTGTTTTTT. Protein: CASSLGQGREKLFF.

This clone was seen many times. The chain joins TRBV2 to TRBJ1-1; 10 bases are shared with TRBD1. V lost 9 bases to trimming and J lost 4 bases; unmatched junction nucleotides: 8. The germline V gene encodes CDR1 SNHLY and CDR2 FYNNEI. The CDR3 loop spans 14 amino acids. In nucleotides, the CDR3 is TGTGCCAGAGACGTGACAGGGGGCGTCACTGAAGCTTTCTTT. Residues: CARDVTGGVTEAFF.